The source of this T cell receptor (beta chain) is a study of T cell changes during pregnancy in multiple sclerosis. This clone has just one count. Clones were read by immunoSEQ multiplex PCR, and TCRdb kept only the in-frame ones, dropping some. The table shows some 37,000 clones, with 75% to 95% occurring only once. The starting material was CD8+ T cells from peripheral blood mononuclear cells, obtained after pregnancy. This sequence originates from a female donor with multiple sclerosis, enrolled in a pregnancy study.

The CDR3 DNA follows: TGTGCCAGCAGCCCGGGACAGGGGGTTCAGCCCCAGCATTTT. Amino acid sequence: CASSPGQGVQPQHF. The chain employs TRBV4-2 and TRBJ1-5; TRBD1 agrees at 11 bases. The CDR3 covers 14 residues. The germline V gene encodes CDR1 LGHNA and CDR2 YNFKEQ. The ends lost 4 bases at V and 6 bases at J; junction bases unmatched: 2.